The entry below gives a single T cell receptor (beta chain) sequence along with its context. Its antigen is still unknown. In the original processing: Junction-only sequences without quality scores came from ImmunoSEQ, so filtering differed. Data came from immunoSEQ multiplex PCR; TCRdb stores just in-frame clones and leaves some out. That table supplies the V and J calls and clone size; D and trimming were determined from the DNA. The data contain roughly 850,000 clones, 96% of them seen just once; the ten biggest clones take up under 0.3%. The data derive from a study of shared clonotypes between healthy human individuals. Study results and caveats: Among donors, clonotype sharing was expected to be affected by sequencing depth. Incompleteness in sorted-subset sequencing, despite large depth, was shown by rarefaction. It was the non-shared clonotypes that had lower generation probabilities than clonotypes shared by all four donors.

CD8 cells classed as naive were CD45RO-negative and positively selected for CCR7, excluding terminally differentiated effector memory CD45RA+ cells. Trimming stripped 3 bases from V and 0 bases from J, with 9 bases between. Per germline, CDR1 GTSNPN and CDR2 SVGIG (reference sequence). This CDR3 contains 13 residues. The sequence came from a young man in good health. The material sequenced was naive CD8+ T cells sorted from blood. This chain connects TRBV30 to TRBJ2-7; no firm D call. The CDR3 is CAWSHSSSYEQYF. CDR3 DNA sequence: TGTGCCTGGAGCCACTCCAGCTCCTACGAGCAGTACTTC.